This paragraph covers one TCR beta chain sequence. CDR3 length equals 14 residues. Germline values: CDR1 SQVTM, CDR2 ANQGSEA. Between the trimmed V and J ends, which lost 0 bases and 2 bases, there was a span of 8 bases. Profiling relied on immunoSEQ multiplex PCR, and the TCRdb table lists in-frame clones only, not all of them. There are 160,000 or so clones in the sample; 87% occur only once, and 1.6% lies in the top ten. This sample stems from a study of blood T cell repertoires in COVID-19. Overall study context: PBMCs, B-cell-depleted T cells, or T cells provided the cDNA or gDNA that made up the material.

Sequencing was done on a sample of peripheral blood. The rearrangement joins TRBV29-1 to TRBJ1-5; D is unclear. This TCR was recovered from a woman between 50 and 59 years old with acute or convalescent COVID-19. The CDR3 DNA reads TGCAGCGTTGAAGAAACCGGTGGCAATCAGCCCCAGCATTTT. Its protein is CSVEETGGNQPQHF.